The T cell receptor (beta chain) described here comes from a study of post-analysis software for immune sequencing data. Study details: The study covered relapsing-remitting, secondary progressive and progressive-relapsing courses of multiple sclerosis. Study observations and caveats: Controls showed significantly higher normalized Chao1 diversity than did multiple sclerosis patients. Patients had higher frequencies than controls of five or six TRBV segments, including TRBV5-6, TRBV5-1 and TRBV20-1.

To note about this clonotype: Its antigen is currently unknown.

The CDR3 contains 14 residues. CDR1 SGHRS and CDR2 YFSETQ come from the germline V gene. Deletions cut 0 bases from V and 11 bases from J, with 17 bases between. Unique-molecular-identifier-tagged TCR beta cDNA libraries were used. TCRdb re-called the PCR reads with MiXCR, one entry per CDR3 protein. Of 750,000 to 950,000 distinct CDR3 sequences listed, approximately 57% are singletons. Sequenced: blood. The chain employs TRBV5-1 and TRBJ2-5; D possibly corresponds to TRBD2 (5 bases). This TCR was recovered from a girl between 10 and 17 years old with multiple sclerosis. The DNA of the CDR3 is TGCGCCAGCAGCTTGGAGATGGGTGGAGGAGAGCAGTACTTC. Translation: CASSLEMGGGEQYF.